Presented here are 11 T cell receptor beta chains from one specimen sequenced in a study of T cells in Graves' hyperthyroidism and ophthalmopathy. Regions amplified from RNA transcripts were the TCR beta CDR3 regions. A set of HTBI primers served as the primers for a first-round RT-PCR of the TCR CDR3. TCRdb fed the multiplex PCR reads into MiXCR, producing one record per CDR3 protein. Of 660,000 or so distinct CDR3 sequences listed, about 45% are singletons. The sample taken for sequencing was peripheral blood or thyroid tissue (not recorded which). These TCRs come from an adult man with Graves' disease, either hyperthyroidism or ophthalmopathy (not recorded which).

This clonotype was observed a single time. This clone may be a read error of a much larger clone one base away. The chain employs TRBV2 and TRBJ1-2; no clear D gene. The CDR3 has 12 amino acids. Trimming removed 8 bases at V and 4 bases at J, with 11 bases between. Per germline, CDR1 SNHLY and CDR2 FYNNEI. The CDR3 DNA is TGTGCCAGCTTTGGACGGTCCTATGGCTACACCTTC. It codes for CASFGRSYGYTF. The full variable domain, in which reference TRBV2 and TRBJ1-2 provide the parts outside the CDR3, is EPEVTQTPSHQVTQMGQEVILRCVPISNHLYFYWYRQILGQKVEFLVSFYNNEISEKSEIFDDQFSVERPDGSNFTLKIRSTKLEDSAMYFCASFGRSYGYTFGSGTRLTVV.

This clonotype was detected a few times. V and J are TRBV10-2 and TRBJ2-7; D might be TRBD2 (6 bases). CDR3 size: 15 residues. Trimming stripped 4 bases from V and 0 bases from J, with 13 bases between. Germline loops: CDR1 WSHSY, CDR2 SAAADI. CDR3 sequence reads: CASSALAGSSYEQYF. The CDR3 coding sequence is TGCGCCAGCAGTGCCCTGGCGGGGAGCTCCTACGAGCAGTACTTC.

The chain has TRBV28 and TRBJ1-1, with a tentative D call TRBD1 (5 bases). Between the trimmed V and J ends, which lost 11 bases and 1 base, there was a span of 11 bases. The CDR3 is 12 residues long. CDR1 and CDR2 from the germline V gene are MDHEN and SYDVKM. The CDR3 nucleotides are TGTGCCTTGAACACAGGGAACACTGAAGCTTTCTTT. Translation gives CALNTGNTEAFF.

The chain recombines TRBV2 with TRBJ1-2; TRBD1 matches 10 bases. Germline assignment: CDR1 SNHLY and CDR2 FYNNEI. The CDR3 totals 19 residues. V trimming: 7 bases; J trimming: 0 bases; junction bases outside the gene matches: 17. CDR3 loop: CASTKNVLVGTGANYGYTF. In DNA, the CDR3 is TGTGCCAGCACCAAAAACGTCCTTGTGGGGACAGGGGCTAACTATGGCTACACCTTC.

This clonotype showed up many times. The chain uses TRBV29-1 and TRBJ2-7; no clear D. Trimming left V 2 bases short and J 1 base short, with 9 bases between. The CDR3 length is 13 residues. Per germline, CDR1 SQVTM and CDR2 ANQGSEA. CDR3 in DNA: TGCAGCGTTGAATCGGCACATTCCTACGAGCAGTACTTC. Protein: CSVESAHSYEQYF.

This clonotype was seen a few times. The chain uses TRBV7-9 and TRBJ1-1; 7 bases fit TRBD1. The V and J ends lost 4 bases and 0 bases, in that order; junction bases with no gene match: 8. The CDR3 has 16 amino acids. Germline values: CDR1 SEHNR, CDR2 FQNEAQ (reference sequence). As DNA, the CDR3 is TGTGCCAGCAGCTGGACAGGAGGCGGCCTGAACACTGAAGCTTTCTTT. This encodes CASSWTGGGLNTEAFF.

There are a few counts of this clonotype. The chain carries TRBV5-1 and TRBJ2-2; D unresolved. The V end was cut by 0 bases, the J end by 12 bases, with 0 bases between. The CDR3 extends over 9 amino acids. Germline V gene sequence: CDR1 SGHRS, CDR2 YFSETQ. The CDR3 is CASSLELFF. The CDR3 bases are TGCGCCAGCAGCTTGGAGCTGTTTTTT.

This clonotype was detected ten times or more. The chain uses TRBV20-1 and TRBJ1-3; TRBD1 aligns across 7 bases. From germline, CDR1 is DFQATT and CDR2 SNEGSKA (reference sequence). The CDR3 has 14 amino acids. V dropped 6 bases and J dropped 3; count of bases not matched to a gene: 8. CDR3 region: CSAASTGFGNTIYF. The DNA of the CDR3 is TGCAGTGCCGCTTCGACAGGGTTTGGAAACACCATATATTTT.

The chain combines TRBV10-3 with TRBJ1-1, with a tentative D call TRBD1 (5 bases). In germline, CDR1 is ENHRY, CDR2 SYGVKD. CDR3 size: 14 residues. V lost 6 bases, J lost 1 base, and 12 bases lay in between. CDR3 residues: CAISEAGRNTEAFF. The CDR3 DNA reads TGTGCCATCAGCGAGGCGGGACGGAACACTGAAGCTTTCTTT.

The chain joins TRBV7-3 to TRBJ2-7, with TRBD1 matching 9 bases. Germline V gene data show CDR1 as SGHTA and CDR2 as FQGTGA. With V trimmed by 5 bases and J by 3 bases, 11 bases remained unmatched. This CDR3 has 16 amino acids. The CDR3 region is CASSPDSDRGDYEQYF. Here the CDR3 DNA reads TGTGCCAGCAGCCCGGATAGCGACAGGGGGGACTACGAGCAGTACTTC.

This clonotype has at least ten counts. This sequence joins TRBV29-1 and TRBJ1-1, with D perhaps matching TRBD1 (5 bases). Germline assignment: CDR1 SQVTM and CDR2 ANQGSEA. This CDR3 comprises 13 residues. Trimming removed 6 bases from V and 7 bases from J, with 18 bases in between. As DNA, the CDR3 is TGCAGCGTCGCGGTCACGAACAGGAATGAAGCTTTCTTT. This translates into CSVAVTNRNEAFF.